A selection of T cell receptor beta chains follows, all from one sample in a study of read filtering for tumor transcriptome and immune sequencing. MiXCR, applied by TCRdb to the reads, yields one record per CDR3 protein. The profile covers over 50,000 distinct CDR3 sequences, with approximately 13% appearing a single time and roughly 41% taken by the ten largest. The sequenced sample consisted of a population of CD138-negative cells sorted from bone marrow. The source is a donor at least 40 years old with multiple myeloma. Each CDR3 is given with its conserved first and last residue. D genes are given only for firm matches. A clone size is listed for some rows: how often the clone was seen (once, few, many), or a class if it is expanded.

v_gene	abundance	d_gene	j_gene	CDR3aa	CDR3nt
TRBV28	many	NA	TRBJ2-7	CASSFSGTFESSYEQYF	TGTGCCAGCAGTTTTAGTGGTACATTTGAAAGCTCCTACGAGCAGTACTTC
TRBV12-3/TRBV12-4	NA	NA	TRBJ2-7	CAGSLRRQSPYEQYF	TGTGCCGGCAGTTTAAGGCGACAGTCCCCCTACGAGCAGTACTTC
TRBV6-1	many	NA	TRBJ2-1	CASSESGLYYNEQFF	TGTGCCAGCAGTGAATCGGGACTTTACTACAATGAGCAGTTCTTC
TRBV11-3	NA	TRBD2	TRBJ2-1	CASVAGGPNSEQFF	TGTGCCAGCGTGGCGGGAGGGCCGAACAGTGAGCAGTTCTTC
TRBV20-1	few	NA	TRBJ2-3	CSASPLDMPSGTDTQYF	TGCAGTGCGAGCCCCCTAGATATGCCTAGCGGCACAGATACGCAGTATTTT
TRBV12-5	many	TRBD1	TRBJ2-7	CASGLARQGYEQYF	TGTGCTAGTGGTTTGGCCCGACAGGGTTACGAGCAGTACTTC
TRBV11-2	many	TRBD1	TRBJ2-1	CASSLEWSPWDSYNEQFF	TGTGCCAGCAGCTTAGAATGGAGCCCATGGGACAGTTACAATGAGCAGTTCTTC
TRBV29-1	many	NA	TRBJ1-4	CSVEDSPVGALFF	TGCAGCGTTGAAGATAGTCCAGTGGGGGCACTGTTTTTT
TRBV6-2/TRBV6-3	many	TRBD2	TRBJ2-3	CASSTPQAGGSHTQYF	TGTGCCAGCAGTACCCCGCAAGCGGGAGGGTCTCATACGCAGTATTTT
TRBV13	few	NA	TRBJ2-2	CASSFPGGPNTGELFF	TGTGCCAGCAGCTTCCCCGGGGGGCCGAACACCGGGGAGCTGTTTTTT
TRBV7-9	many	TRBD1	TRBJ1-4	CASSNSGTGRNEKLFF	TGTGCCAGCAGCAACTCCGGGACAGGGAGAAATGAAAAACTGTTTTTT
TRBV7-2	NA	NA	TRBJ2-1	CASSLVPGVDNEQFF	TGTGCCAGCAGCTTAGTTCCGGGTGTGGATAATGAGCAGTTCTTC
TRBV28	few	NA	TRBJ2-3	CASSLRRGDTQYF	TGTGCCAGCAGTTTGCGGCGTGGAGATACGCAGTATTTT
TRBV30	many	NA	TRBJ2-7	CAWTTGPPVEQYF	TGTGCCTGGACAACGGGGCCCCCGGTCGAGCAGTACTTC
TRBV2	many	NA	TRBJ1-4	CAAGTNEKLFF	TGTGCCGCAGGGACTAATGAAAAACTGTTTTTT
TRBV20-1	few	TRBD1	TRBJ2-7	CSALPGTGISYEQYF	TGCAGTGCTTTACCCGGGACAGGGATCTCCTACGAGCAGTACTTC
TRBV4-3	NA	TRBD1	TRBJ1-4	CASSQDGRGNEKLFF	TGCGCCAGCAGCCAAGATGGCAGGGGGAACGAAAAACTGTTTTTT
TRBV29-1	many	TRBD2	TRBJ2-1	CSVEARAGATSEQFF	TGCAGCGTTGAAGCAAGAGCGGGAGCGACAAGTGAGCAGTTCTTC
TRBV20-1	many	TRBD2	TRBJ2-1	CSAYGLAGGPGNNEQFF	TGCAGTGCTTATGGACTAGCGGGAGGGCCGGGGAACAATGAGCAGTTCTTC
TRBV5-1	many	NA	TRBJ2-3	CASNRGSTDTQYF	TGCGCCAGCAATCGGGGCAGCACAGATACGCAGTATTTT
TRBV20-1	many	TRBD1	TRBJ2-1	CSALFGTEFYNEQFF	TGCAGTGCTCTGTTTGGGACAGAGTTTTACAATGAGCAGTTCTTC
TRBV12-3/TRBV12-4	many	NA	TRBJ2-1	CASSTKYEQFF	TGTGCCAGCAGTACCAAGTATGAGCAGTTCTTC
TRBV29-1	many	NA	TRBJ1-2	CSVEDRSAYGYTF	TGCAGCGTTGAAGATCGGTCAGCCTATGGCTACACCTTC
TRBV27	many	TRBD1	TRBJ2-1	CASSLIGTGNEQFF	TGTGCCAGCAGTTTGATAGGGACAGGGAATGAGCAGTTCTTC
TRBV28	NA	NA	TRBJ1-4	CASSPFGDEKLFF	TGTGCCAGCAGCCCCTTTGGTGACGAAAAACTGTTTTTT
TRBV5-1	many	TRBD1	TRBJ2-5	CASSDGQGGIVQETQYF	TGCGCCAGCAGCGACGGACAGGGCGGTATAGTCCAAGAGACCCAGTACTTC
TRBV20-1	many	TRBD2	TRBJ2-2	CSARDRTSGRATGELFF	TGCAGTGCTAGAGACCGGACTAGCGGGAGGGCCACCGGGGAGCTGTTTTTT
TRBV7-2	many	NA	TRBJ2-5	CASRRGHDETQYF	TGTGCCAGCAGAAGAGGACACGACGAGACCCAGTACTTC
TRBV20-1	few	NA	TRBJ1-5	CSANKRDQPQHF	TGCAGTGCCAACAAAAGGGATCAGCCCCAGCATTTT
TRBV20-1	many	NA	TRBJ2-7	CSARQIAYEQYF	TGCAGTGCTAGACAGATTGCCTACGAGCAGTACTTC
TRBV7-8	many	NA	TRBJ2-3	CASSFGGGTDTQYF	TGTGCCAGCAGCTTCGGGGGTGGCACAGATACGCAGTATTTT
TRBV6-2/TRBV6-3	NA	NA	TRBJ1-5	CASSYSQGYQPQHF	TGTGCCAGCAGTTACTCGCAGGGGTATCAGCCCCAGCATTTT
TRBV5-1	NA	NA	TRBJ2-5	CASRDGQTQYF	TGCGCCAGCAGGGATGGTCAGACCCAGTACTTC
TRBV28	many	TRBD2	TRBJ2-5	CASSTSFTSGRLETQYF	TGTGCCAGCAGCACATCCTTTACTAGCGGGAGGTTAGAGACCCAGTACTTC
TRBV7-6	once	NA	TRBJ2-2	CASRGAGELFF	TGTGCCAGCAGGGGGGCCGGGGAGCTGTTTTTT
TRBV6-2/TRBV6-3	many	NA	TRBJ2-7	CASSYSGSSYEQYF	TGTGCCAGCAGTTACTCCGGGAGCTCCTACGAGCAGTACTTC
TRBV7-8	NA	NA	TRBJ1-1	CAGSLGALNTEAFF	TGTGCCGGCAGCTTAGGTGCACTGAACACTGAAGCTTTCTTT
TRBV12-3/TRBV12-4	few	TRBD2	TRBJ2-1	CASSLAGGPSNEQFF	TGTGCCAGCAGCCTAGCGGGAGGGCCGTCGAATGAGCAGTTCTTC
TRBV12-3/TRBV12-4	NA	TRBD1	TRBJ1-5	CASSFIRAGGERPQHF	TGTGCCAGCAGTTTTATCAGGGCAGGGGGGGAACGGCCCCAGCATTTT
TRBV29-1	many	NA	TRBJ2-1	CSVERANYNEQFF	TGCAGCGTTGAAAGGGCTAATTACAATGAGCAGTTCTTC
TRBV21-1	many	NA	TRBJ2-5	CASSWVQFLLRKETQYF	TGTGCCAGCAGCTGGGTGCAGTTCTTACTCCGTAAAGAGACCCAGTACTTC
TRBV11-2	many	TRBD1	TRBJ1-4	CASSSDRGRYEKLFF	TGTGCCAGCAGCTCAGACAGGGGGCGATATGAAAAACTGTTTTTT
TRBV12-3/TRBV12-4	many	NA	TRBJ1-5	CASSLGWSNQPQHF	TGTGCCAGCAGTTTAGGATGGAGCAATCAGCCCCAGCATTTT
TRBV28	many	NA	TRBJ2-2	CASSFLGYTGELFF	TGTGCCAGCAGTTTCTTAGGATACACCGGGGAGCTGTTTTTT
TRBV12-3/TRBV12-4	many	NA	TRBJ2-7	CASSYDYEQYF	TGTGCCAGCAGTTACGATTACGAGCAGTACTTC
TRBV20-1	many	NA	TRBJ2-1	CSARVREYYNEQFF	TGCAGTGCTAGAGTCCGGGAATACTACAATGAGCAGTTCTTC
TRBV24-1	NA	TRBD1	TRBJ2-5	CAISGPGQGIQETQYF	TGTGCCATCAGCGGCCCGGGACAGGGGATTCAAGAGACCCAGTACTTC
TRBV20-1	many	TRBD2	TRBJ2-7	CSGQLAGGTNEQYF	TGCAGTGGACAACTAGCGGGAGGTACCAACGAGCAGTACTTC